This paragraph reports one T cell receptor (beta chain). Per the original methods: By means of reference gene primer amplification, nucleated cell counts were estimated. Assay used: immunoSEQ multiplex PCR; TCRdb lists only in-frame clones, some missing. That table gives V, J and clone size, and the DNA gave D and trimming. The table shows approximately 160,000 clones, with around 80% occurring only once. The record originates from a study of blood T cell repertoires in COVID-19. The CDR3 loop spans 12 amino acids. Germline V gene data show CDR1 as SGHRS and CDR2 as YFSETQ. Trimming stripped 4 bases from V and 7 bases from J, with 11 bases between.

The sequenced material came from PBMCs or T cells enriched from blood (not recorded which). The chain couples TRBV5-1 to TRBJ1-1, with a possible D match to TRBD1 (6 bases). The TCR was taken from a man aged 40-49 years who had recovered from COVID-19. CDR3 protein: CASSVRGNEAFF. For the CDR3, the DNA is TGCGCCAGCAGCGTGAGGGGGAATGAAGCTTTCTTT.